The rows below give T cell receptor beta chains drawn from one sample of a study of blood T cell repertoires in COVID-19. This table comes from immunoSEQ multiplex PCR, and its TCRdb copy is limited to in-frame clones, with some not included. The profile shows 140,000 to 150,000 clones, 80% of them singletons. The sequencing input was peripheral blood. These receptors all stem from a man aged 55-75 years with active or convalescent COVID-19. CDR3s include the opening cysteine and the closing phenylalanine or tryptophan. D genes are given only for firm matches. The size entry is marked missing in some rows and otherwise reads once, few, many or a size class.

D | size | J | V | CDR3 | DNA
. | . | TRBJ1-1 | TRBV5-1 | CASSLGFLGDTEAFF | TGCGCCAGCAGCTTAGGCTTTCTAGGGGACACTGAAGCTTTCTTT
TRBD2 | . | TRBJ2-1 | TRBV3-1/TRBV3-2 | CASSQRGLAGGSEQFF | TGTGCCAGCAGCCAGAGGGGACTAGCGGGAGGGAGTGAGCAGTTCTTC
. | . | TRBJ1-2 | TRBV19 | CASSINGEGVIRYTF | TGTGCCAGTAGTATCAACGGGGAAGGTGTCATTCGCTACACCTTC
. | . | TRBJ2-7 | TRBV7-8 | CASSLDPGLTVDEQYF | TGTGCCAGCAGCTTAGACCCAGGGTTGACGGTGGACGAGCAGTACTTC
TRBD1 | . | TRBJ2-3 | TRBV5-1 | CASSLGQGWTDTQYF | TGCGCCAGCAGCTTAGGACAGGGGTGGACAGATACGCAGTATTTT
. | once | TRBJ2-4 | TRBV4-1 | CASSQDTDRSKNIQYF | TGCGCCAGCAGCCAAGATACAGACAGATCCAAAAACATTCAGTACTTC
. | . | TRBJ1-5 | TRBV28 | CASSFVGRFGSNQPQHF | TGTGCCAGCAGTTTTGTCGGGAGGTTTGGGAGCAATCAGCCCCAGCATTTT
TRBD1 | . | TRBJ2-7 | TRBV19 | CASRSLLRDRGRGPEQYF | TGTGCCAGCCGATCCTTACTCCGGGACAGGGGGCGCGGACCCGAGCAGTACTTC
TRBD1 | . | TRBJ2-7 | TRBV7-2 | CASSPRTGGTYEQYF | TGTGCCAGCAGCCCCCGTACAGGGGGTACCTACGAGCAGTACTTC
. | . | TRBJ2-2 | TRBV4-1 | CASSQAGQPNTGELFF | TGCGCCAGCAGCCAGGCGGGACAGCCCAACACCGGGGAGCTGTTTTTT
TRBD2 | once | TRBJ2-5 | TRBV5-1 | CASNYVLSGRAVETQYF | TGCGCCAGCAATTACGTATTAAGCGGGAGGGCCGTAGAGACCCAGTACTTC
TRBD1 | . | TRBJ1-1 | TRBV5-4 | CASSGRGQVTEAFF | TGTGCCAGCAGCGGCCGGGGACAGGTCACTGAAGCTTTCTTT
. | once | TRBJ1-2 | TRBV7-2 | CASSVTPTGGYTF | TGTGCCAGCAGCGTTACACCCACGGGGGGCTACACCTTC
. | . | TRBJ1-1 | TRBV20-1 | CSASHGGNTEAFF | TGCAGTGCTAGTCATGGAGGGAACACTGAAGCTTTCTTT
. | . | TRBJ2-1 | TRBV11-2 | CASRRTGSYNEQFF | TGTGCCAGCAGGCGGACTGGCTCCTACAATGAGCAGTTCTTC
TRBD1 | . | TRBJ1-2 | TRBV7-2 | CASSLDRGQLDYGYTF | TGTGCCAGCAGCTTGGACAGGGGGCAGTTGGACTATGGCTACACCTTC
. | . | TRBJ1-1 | TRBV24-1 | CATSDLTGHEAFF | TGTGCCACCAGTGATTTGACGGGACATGAAGCTTTCTTT
. | . | TRBJ2-7 | TRBV30 | CAWSGAESSYEQYF | TGTGCCTGGAGTGGGGCAGAGAGCTCCTACGAGCAGTACTTC
TRBD1 | . | TRBJ1-2 | TRBV28 | CASGSTGNYGYTF | TGTGCCAGCGGATCGACAGGGAACTATGGCTACACCTTC
. | . | TRBJ1-5 | TRBV6-1 | CASSLGDQPQHF | TGTGCCAGCAGTTTAGGGGATCAGCCCCAGCATTTT
TRBD2 | . | TRBJ2-7 | TRBV27 | CASSQWGGRLGEQYF | TGTGCCAGCAGTCAATGGGGCGGGAGACTGGGCGAGCAGTACTTC
. | once | TRBJ1-1 | TRBV6-4 | CASSAYLNTEAFF | TGTGCCAGCAGTGCCTATCTGAACACTGAAGCTTTCTTT
TRBD2 | . | TRBJ2-4 | TRBV18 | CASSPAGVSGENIQYF | TGTGCCAGCTCACCTGCGGGGGTCTCTGGGGAAAACATTCAGTACTTC
. | . | TRBJ1-2 | TRBV6-5 | CASSPYPQGLYGYTF | TGTGCCAGCAGTCCCTACCCCCAGGGCCTCTATGGCTACACCTTC
. | . | TRBJ1-6 | TRBV6-6 | CASRPTGPQYSPLHF | TGTGCCAGCAGGCCAACAGGGCCGCAATATTCACCCCTCCACTTT
. | . | TRBJ1-1 | TRBV28 | CASFDRNTEAFF | TGTGCCAGTTTCGACAGGAACACTGAAGCTTTCTTT
. | . | TRBJ2-1 | TRBV3-1/TRBV3-2 | CASSQAQARSQYNEQFF | TGTGCCAGCAGCCAAGCCCAGGCCCGTAGTCAGTACAATGAGCAGTTCTTC
. | . | TRBJ2-3 | TRBV2 | CATQLGPEDTQYF | TGTGCCACCCAATTGGGGCCGGAGGATACGCAGTATTTT
TRBD2 | once | TRBJ2-2 | TRBV19 | CASSISSGMNTGELFF | TGTGCCAGTAGTATATCTAGCGGGATGAACACCGGGGAGCTGTTTTTT
TRBD2 | . | TRBJ2-2 | TRBV11-3 | CASSRLGGRTGELFF | TGTGCCAGCAGCCGCCTGGGCGGGAGGACCGGGGAGCTGTTTTTT
. | . | TRBJ2-5 | TRBV7-2 | CASSLARGQTQYF | TGTGCCAGCAGCTTAGCGAGAGGGCAGACCCAGTACTTC
. | . | TRBJ1-6 | TRBV28 | CASSNGHTGFSSPLHF | TGTGCCAGCAGTAACGGACACACAGGGTTCTCTTCACCCCTCCACTTT
TRBD2 | . | TRBJ2-1 | TRBV11-2 | CASSTRLAGDSEQFF | TGTGCCAGCAGCACAAGACTAGCGGGAGACTCTGAGCAGTTCTTC